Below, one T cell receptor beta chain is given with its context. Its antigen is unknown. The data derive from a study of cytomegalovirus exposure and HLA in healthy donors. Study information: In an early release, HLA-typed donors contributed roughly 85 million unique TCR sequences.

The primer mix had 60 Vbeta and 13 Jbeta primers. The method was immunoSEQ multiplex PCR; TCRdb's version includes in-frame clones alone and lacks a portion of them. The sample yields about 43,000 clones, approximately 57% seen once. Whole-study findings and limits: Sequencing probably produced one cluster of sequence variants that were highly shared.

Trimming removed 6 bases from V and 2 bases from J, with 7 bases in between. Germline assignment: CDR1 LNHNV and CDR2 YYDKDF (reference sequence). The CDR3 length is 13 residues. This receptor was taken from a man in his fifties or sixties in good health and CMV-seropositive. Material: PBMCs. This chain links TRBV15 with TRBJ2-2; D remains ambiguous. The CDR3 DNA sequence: TGTGCCACCAGTTCCAGAAACACCGGGGAGCTGTTTTTT. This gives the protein CATSSRNTGELFF.